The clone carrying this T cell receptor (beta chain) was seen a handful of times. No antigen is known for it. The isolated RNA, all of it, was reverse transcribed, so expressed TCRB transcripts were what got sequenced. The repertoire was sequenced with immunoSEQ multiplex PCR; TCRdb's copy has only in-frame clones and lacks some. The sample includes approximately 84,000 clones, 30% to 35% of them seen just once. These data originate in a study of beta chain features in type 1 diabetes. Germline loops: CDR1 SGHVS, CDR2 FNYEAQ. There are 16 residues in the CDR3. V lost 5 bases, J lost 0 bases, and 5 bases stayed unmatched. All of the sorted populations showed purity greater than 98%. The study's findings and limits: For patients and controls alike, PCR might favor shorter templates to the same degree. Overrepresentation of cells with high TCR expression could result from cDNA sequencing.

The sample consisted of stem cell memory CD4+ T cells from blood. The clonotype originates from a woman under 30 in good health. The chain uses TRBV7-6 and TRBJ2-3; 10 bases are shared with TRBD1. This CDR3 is CASSRGQGKSTDTQYF. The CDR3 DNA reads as TGTGCCAGCAGCCGGGGACAGGGGAAGAGCACAGATACGCAGTATTTT.